The 17 T cell receptor beta chains in this list originate from one sample, sequenced in a study of pediatric ulcerative colitis. TCRdb's copy holds only in-frame clones and misses some; the assay was immunoSEQ multiplex PCR. The table shows roughly 30,000 clones, with more than 75% occurring only once. Source material: blood. The receptors derive from a boy between 5 and 17 years old with severe ulcerative colitis.

The chain employs TRBV19 and TRBJ2-3; perhaps D is TRBD1 or TRBD2 (6 bases each). The CDR3 runs to 13 residues. Germline CDR1 reads LNHDA; CDR2 reads SQIVND (reference sequence). The CDR3 is CKQRGARLDTQYF. The CDR3, as DNA: TGTAAACAAAGGGGGGCGAGGTTAGATACGCAGTATTTT.

This rearrangement joins TRBV7-8 to TRBJ2-6, with D possibly being TRBD2 (5 bases). Germline V CDR1 and CDR2: SGHVS, FQNEAQ. The length of the CDR3 is 15 residues. The V end was cut by 5 bases, the J end by 0 bases, with 8 bases between. The CDR3 protein is CASSSRGSGANVLTF. CDR3 nucleotides: TGTGCCAGCAGCAGCCGGGGCTCTGGGGCCAACGTCCTGACTTTC.

The gene calls are TRBV5-1 and TRBJ2-3; D is tentatively TRBD1 or TRBD2 (5 bases each). Per the germline V gene, CDR1 is SGHRS and CDR2 is YFSETQ. Trimming removed 0 bases from V and 6 bases from J, with 8 bases in between. The CDR3 has 13 residues. The CDR3 here is CASSLAGTDTQYF. DNA for the CDR3: TGCGCCAGCAGCTTGGCTGGGACCGATACGCAGTATTTT.

The chain is built from TRBV27 and TRBJ1-2; 10 bases map to TRBD1. The CDR3 is 16 amino acids. J gave up 7 bases and V 1 base, and 9 bases lay outside the gene matches. Germline V gene lookup returns CDR1 MNHEY and CDR2 SMNVEV (reference sequence). CDR3 region: CASSLLGTGALGGYTF. The CDR3 DNA follows: TGTGCCAGCAGTTTATTAGGGACAGGGGCGTTAGGTGGCTACACCTTC.

The chain has TRBV18 and TRBJ1-1; 7 bases agree with TRBD1. This CDR3 contains 16 residues. V shed 0 bases and J 10 bases; nucleotides not matched to a gene: 14. Germline V gene lookup returns CDR1 KGHSH and CDR2 LQKENI. This chain's CDR3 is CASSPPTRQGGTRAFF. DNA for the CDR3: TGTGCCAGCTCACCACCAACCAGGCAGGGGGGTACGCGAGCTTTCTTT.

This chain joins TRBV29-1 and TRBJ1-1; D is ambiguous. CDR3 length: 11 amino acids. Germline CDR1 is SQVTM and CDR2 is ANQGSEA. The ends were cut back, 6 bases at V and 8 bases at J, with 13 bases in the middle. DNA of the CDR3: TGCAGCGTGAGGTTAGCGGAAGAAGCTTTCTTT. It is translated as CSVRLAEEAFF.

DNA for the CDR3: TGTGCCAGCTTCCCGGGCAGCCCGGGTCAGCCCCAGCATTTT. Amino acids: CASFPGSPGQPQHF. The rearrangement joins TRBV6-6 to TRBJ1-5; D call uncertain. Deletions cut 8 bases from V and 6 bases from J, with 17 bases between. This CDR3 is 14 amino acids long. The germline V gene has CDR1 MNHNY and CDR2 SVGAGI (reference sequence).

The chain uses TRBV4-1 and TRBJ2-5; 9 bases are shared with TRBD2. Trimming cost V 2 bases and J 2 bases; bases outside gene matches: 3. In germline, CDR1 is MGHRA, CDR2 YSYEKL. CDR3 size: 15 residues. This CDR3 reads CASSQKLAGQETQYF. CDR3 in DNA: TGCGCCAGCAGCCAAAAACTAGCGGGTCAAGAGACCCAGTACTTC.

This chain joins TRBV19 and TRBJ2-5; 10 bases are a match to TRBD2. V was clipped by 3 bases and J by 5 bases; unmatched bases: 6. The CDR3 is made up of 15 amino acids. The germline V gene has CDR1 LNHDA and CDR2 SQIVND (reference sequence). The DNA of the CDR3 is TGTGCCAGTAGTATCGCTAGCGGGGGCCCGGAGACCCAGTACTTC. It codes for CASSIASGGPETQYF. Supplemented by reference TRBV19 and TRBJ2-5, the full variable domain reads DGGITQSPKYLFRKEGQNVTLSCEQNLNHDAMYWYRQDPGQGLRLIYYSQIVNDFQKGDIAEGYSVSREKKESFPLTVTSAQKNPTAFYLCASSIASGGPETQYFGPGTRLLVL.

The chain has TRBV4-3 and TRBJ2-2, with 8 bases fitting TRBD1. The J segment lost 5 bases and the V segment lost 0 bases, leaving 20 bases of the junction unmatched. Germline V CDR1 and CDR2: LGHNA, YSLEER. The CDR3 sequence is 21 residues long. CDR3 in DNA: TGCGCCAGCAGCCAAGAACAGGAACCTGGGGACAGGTCGTTGGAAACCGGGGAGCTGTTTTTT. Amino acids: CASSQEQEPGDRSLETGELFF.

The gene calls are TRBV11-2 and TRBJ2-7; the D call may be TRBD1 or TRBD2 (7 bases each). V shed 3 bases and J shed 4 bases, with 16 bases lying between them. This CDR3 contains 15 residues. Germline CDR1 and CDR2: SGHAT and FQNNGV. The CDR3 DNA reads as TGTGCCAGCAGCTTGGCGCAGGGGGGGATTTACGAGCAGTACTTC. It codes for CASSLAQGGIYEQYF.

The chain recombines TRBV5-1 with TRBJ2-7; 12 nucleotides agree with TRBD1. CDR1 is SGHRS, CDR2 YFSETQ, per germline. The V gene end was trimmed by 4 bases and the J gene end by 6 bases; junction bases not matched to a gene: 5. CDR3 size: 14 residues. The CDR3 coding sequence is TGCGCCAGCAGCGCCGGGACAGGGGGCAGCGAGCAGTACTTC. Its protein product is CASSAGTGGSEQYF.

The V gene is TRBV21-1, the J gene TRBJ2-5; the table's D call, TRBD1, has no DNA check behind it. TRBV21-1 is a known pseudogene. CDR3 length: 16 amino acids. CDR3 residues: CASSKDVRTGQETQYF. CDR3 sequence (DNA): TGTGCCAGCAGCAAAGACGTTCGGACAGGCCAAGAGACCCAGTACTTC.

The chain recombines TRBV18 with TRBJ2-3; D might be TRBD2 (6 bases). V lost 8 bases to trimming and J lost 2 bases, with 29 bases between them. Germline V lookup: CDR1 KGHSH, CDR2 LQKENI. The CDR3 is 19 amino acids. The CDR3 sequence is CASTTLARAPGSTTDTQYF. The CDR3, as DNA: TGTGCCAGCACAACCCTAGCGCGAGCACCGGGGAGCACCACAGATACGCAGTATTTT.

The chain joins TRBV7-2 to TRBJ1-6; no firm D call. V dropped 5 bases and J dropped 0 bases, with 8 bases sitting between them. The CDR3 sequence is 15 residues long. Per the germline V gene, CDR1 is SGHTA and CDR2 is FQGNSA. CDR3 coding DNA: TGTGCCAGCAGCCCTGCGGGCTCCTATAATTCACCCCTCCACTTT. It specifies CASSPAGSYNSPLHF.

The genes are TRBV19 and TRBJ1-1, with a weak D call TRBD1 (5 bases). In germline, CDR1 is LNHDA, CDR2 SQIVND (reference sequence). V was clipped by 4 bases and J by 9 bases, with 12 bases between them. The CDR3 length is 12 residues. The CDR3 DNA reads TGTGCCAGTAGTAACACTAGGACACAAGCTTTCTTT. Translation gives CASSNTRTQAFF.

This clone was counted only a few times. The J gene is TRBJ1-2, the V gene TRBV30; D remains unclear. With 0 bases removed from V and 0 bases from J, the gap between germline ends came to 17 bases. Looked up from germline, CDR1 is GTSNPN and CDR2 is SVGIG (reference sequence). This CDR3 comprises 17 residues. This chain's CDR3 is CAWSVPPYGSTNYGYTF. CDR3 nucleotide sequence: TGTGCCTGGAGTGTACCGCCTTACGGGTCAACTAACTATGGCTACACCTTC.